The 31 T cell receptor beta chains in this list originate from one sample, sequenced in a study of T cells in Graves' hyperthyroidism and ophthalmopathy (dated by TCRdb to between 2018 and 2021). Library creation used multiplex PCR. The sequencing machine was an Illumina HiSeq 2000. Amplification of TCR beta CDR3 regions was carried out from RNA transcripts. The first round of RT-PCR for the TCR CDR3 was performed with the HTBI primer set and the Qiagen OneStep RT-PCR kit. TCRdb applied fastp at Q25 and MiXCR to the public reads, then kept only in-frame beta chains. Identical CDR3 protein sequences are pooled into one entry, listed with their most common genes and DNA. This sample lists around 490,000 distinct CDR3 sequences; 20% were detected once. In total, the top ten clones hold roughly 44% of the sample. The sequenced sample consisted of blood. The receptors come from a man aged 35-49 years with Graves' ophthalmopathy.

This clonotype has just a few counts. Sequence at one end of the junction differs from germline and may be a read error. The rearrangement joins TRBV7-7 to TRBJ2-3, with D possibly being TRBD1 or TRBD2 (5 bases each). CDR1 SSHAT and CDR2 FNYEAQ come from the germline V gene (reference sequence). The CDR3 runs to 21 residues. CDR3 in amino acids: CASSPPTDSSLPPRRTDTQYF. The DNA of the CDR3 is TGTGCTAGCAGTCCGCCGACAGATTCTAGCCTACCGCCTCGGCGCACAGATACGCAGTATTTT.

This clonotype has a handful of counts. The chain joins TRBV7-2 to TRBJ2-4; a weak D match, TRBD1 (5 bases). CDR1 and CDR2 (germline): SGHTA, FQGNSA. The CDR3 sequence is 14 residues long. Trimming took off 5 bases at V and 6 bases at J, with 14 bases between the two ends. CDR3: CASSPRVGSNIQYF. CDR3 DNA sequence: TGTGCCAGCAGCCCCAGGGTGGGGTCAAACATTCAGTACTTC.

This chain links TRBV6-1 with TRBJ2-7; 9 bases line up with TRBD1. After removal of 2 bases from V and 4 bases from J, the junction contained 3 bases not matched to a gene. CDR1 is MNHNS, CDR2 SASEGT, per germline. The CDR3 spans 14 residues. CDR3 bases: TGTGCCAGCAGTGAAACAGGGGGCTTGTACGAGCAGTACTTC. Amino acids: CASSETGGLYEQYF.

This clonotype has a handful of counts. J is TRBJ1-2 and V is TRBV4-2; perhaps TRBD1 as D (5 bases). Deletions cut 5 bases from V and 0 bases from J, with 13 bases between. The CDR3 length is 15 residues. Germline values: CDR1 LGHNA, CDR2 YNFKEQ. This CDR3 reads CASSKTDLTNYGYTF. In DNA, the CDR3 is TGTGCCAGCAGCAAGACAGACCTCACTAACTATGGCTACACCTTC.

In this sample, this clonotype turned up a few times. The rearrangement uses TRBV7-9 and TRBJ2-1; D is undetermined. Per germline, CDR1 SEHNR and CDR2 FQNEAQ (reference sequence). This CDR3 spans 14 amino acids. The V gene lost 2 bases and the J gene lost 5 bases, with 10 bases spanning the gap. CDR3 region: CASSLSQLHNEQFF. In DNA, the CDR3 is TGTGCCAGCAGCTTAAGCCAGCTCCACAATGAGCAGTTCTTC.

The V gene is TRBV19, the J gene TRBJ2-7; no firm D call. This CDR3 region has 14 residues. CDR1 LNHDA and CDR2 SQIVND come from the germline V gene (reference sequence). V was shortened by 2 bases and J by 5 bases, with 13 bases between the two germline ends. Here the CDR3 DNA reads TGTGCCAGTAGTATACTGGCAGCTTCGGACGAGCAGTACTTC. This sequence encodes CASSILAASDEQYF.

As DNA, the CDR3 is TGCGCCAGCAGCCTAGGACTAGCAAGCCAAGAGACCCAGTACTTC. It specifies CASSLGLASQETQYF. The chain is built from TRBV4-3 and TRBJ2-5; 8 nucleotides align to TRBD2. Looked up from germline, CDR1 is LGHNA and CDR2 is YSLEER. Trimming at V came to 4 bases and at J to 1 base, leaving 5 bases not matched to a gene. The CDR3 has 15 amino acids.

This clonotype was detected many times. The CDR3 reads CASSLGGGGPDTQYF. The CDR3 bases are TGTGCCAGCAGCTTAGGCGGAGGGGGGCCAGATACGCAGTATTTT. The rearrangement links TRBV7-2 to TRBJ2-3, with D perhaps matching TRBD1 or TRBD2 (6 bases each). CDR3 length: 15 amino acids. V gave up 1 base and J gave up 4 bases, with 12 bases separating them. Germline V gene lookup returns CDR1 SGHTA and CDR2 FQGNSA.

Only a few counts were recorded for this clonotype. This chain uses TRBV20-1 with TRBJ2-7; D gene uncertain. Germline V CDR1 and CDR2: DFQATT, SNEGSKA (reference sequence). There are 13 residues in the CDR3. Trimming took off 6 bases at V and 0 bases at J, with 12 bases between the two ends. DNA of the CDR3: TGCAGTGCCGCCGGGCCGCACTCCTACGAGCAGTACTTC. Residues: CSAAGPHSYEQYF.

The chain links TRBV7-3 to TRBJ2-4; 8 bases line up with TRBD2. V lost 5 bases to trimming and J lost 5 bases; unmatched junction nucleotides: 2. The CDR3 length is 13 residues. From germline, CDR1 is SGHTA and CDR2 FQGTGA. Written as DNA, the CDR3 is TGTGCCAGCAGCGAAGCGGGGGAAAACATTCAGTACTTC. Protein product: CASSEAGENIQYF.

The CDR3 nucleotides read TGTGCCAGCAGCACGGACAGGGGGCTTCGCAATCAGCCCCAGCATTTT. This gives the protein CASSTDRGLRNQPQHF. This chain connects TRBV6-1 to TRBJ1-5; 11 bases map to TRBD1. CDR1 MNHNS and CDR2 SASEGT come from the germline V gene. V lost 6 bases and J lost 2; bases outside the gene matches: 6. The CDR3 runs to 16 residues.

This clonotype has only a few counts. The chain has TRBV3-1 and TRBJ2-1; 11 bases are shared with TRBD2. With V trimmed by 2 bases and J by 9 bases, 9 bases remained unmatched. The CDR3 runs to 16 residues. Germline V gene lookup returns CDR1 LGHDT and CDR2 YNNKEL (reference sequence). The CDR3 DNA sequence: TGTGCCAGCAGCCAAATAACGATAGCGGGGGGGGTTGAGCAGTTCTTC. Residues: CASSQITIAGGVEQFF.

This chain links TRBV28 with TRBJ2-1, with D maybe TRBD2 (6 bases). CDR3 length: 15 residues. In germline, CDR1 is MDHEN, CDR2 SYDVKM. V lost 6 bases, J lost 9 bases, and 21 bases lay in between. CDR3 loop: CASSPPAGSLGEQFF. CDR3 coding DNA: TGTGCCAGCAGCCCCCCGGCGGGGTCCCTGGGTGAGCAGTTCTTC.

This clonotype was observed a few times. The genes are TRBV6-1 and TRBJ2-7; 10 bases fit TRBD1. Per germline, CDR1 MNHNS and CDR2 SASEGT. The CDR3 extends over 14 amino acids. J lost 7 bases, V lost 5 bases, and 8 bases had no gene match. DNA of the CDR3: TGTGCCAGCAGTTTGACAGGGGGCGCGGGGGAGCAGTACTTC. It is translated as CASSLTGGAGEQYF.

The sample holds a few counts of this clonotype. V usage is TRBV7-9 and J usage is TRBJ1-5; weak D call: TRBD1 (6 bases). V dropped 3 bases and J dropped 5 bases, with 11 bases sitting between them. Germline V gene lookup returns CDR1 SEHNR and CDR2 FQNEAQ (reference sequence). This CDR3 contains 14 residues. CDR3 region: CASSLEGGDQPQHF. As DNA, the CDR3 is TGTGCCAGCAGCTTGGAGGGGGGTGATCAGCCCCAGCATTTT.

The CDR3 sequence is CASSQTSQTQYF. The CDR3 region has the DNA TGTGCCAGCAGCCAGACGAGTCAGACCCAGTACTTC. V usage is TRBV6-1 and J usage is TRBJ2-5; D remains ambiguous. The CDR3 runs 12 residues. V lost 6 bases and J lost 6, with 11 bases in between. Germline loops: CDR1 MNHNS, CDR2 SASEGT.

This clonotype was detected ten times or more. The chain uses TRBV2 and TRBJ2-1; 7 bases align to TRBD1. J gave up 2 bases and V 6 bases, and 10 bases lay outside the gene matches. The CDR3 runs to 16 residues. Germline V gene sequence: CDR1 SNHLY, CDR2 FYNNEI. The CDR3 loop is CASSLRGLATYNEQFF. DNA of the CDR3: TGTGCCAGCAGCCTAAGGGGGCTAGCCACCTACAATGAGCAGTTCTTC.

The CDR3 nucleotides read TGTGCCTGGAGCTCGGGGACAGTTTACCACACAGATACGCAGTATTTT. Translation gives CAWSSGTVYHTDTQYF. The rearrangement links TRBV30 to TRBJ2-3; TRBD1 matches at 7 bases. V gave up 3 bases and J gave up 2 bases; unmatched junction bases: 11. This CDR3 has 16 residues. Looked up from germline, CDR1 is GTSNPN and CDR2 is SVGIG (reference sequence).

There are a few counts of this clonotype. The chain uses TRBV27 and TRBJ1-2, with 7 bases aligning to TRBD1. The CDR3 is 15 amino acids. Trimming took 7 bases from V and 2 from J; bases not matched to a gene: 10. Per the germline V gene, CDR1 is MNHEY and CDR2 is SMNVEV (reference sequence). The CDR3 DNA sequence: TGTGCCAGCAAGACTAGACAGGGCCTCAACTATGGCTACACCTTC. It codes for CASKTRQGLNYGYTF.

V and J are TRBV3-1 and TRBJ2-1; TRBD2 aligns across 9 bases. The CDR3 runs 14 residues. Germline V gene lookup returns CDR1 LGHDT and CDR2 YNNKEL (reference sequence). V trimming: 8 bases; J trimming: 3 bases; junction bases outside the gene matches: 5. The CDR3 spells CASRSGGGYNEQFF. The DNA of the CDR3 is TGTGCCAGCCGTAGCGGGGGTGGCTACAATGAGCAGTTCTTC.

The sample holds a few counts of this clonotype. This chain joins TRBV27 and TRBJ2-5, with no clear D. Between the trimmed V and J ends, which lost 5 bases and 2 bases, there was a span of 15 bases. This CDR3 has 15 amino acids. CDR1 and CDR2 (germline): MNHEY, SMNVEV (reference sequence). The CDR3 DNA sequence: TGTGCCAGCAGTCAATTAACGGGCATTCAAGAGACCCAGTACTTC. This gives the protein CASSQLTGIQETQYF.

This clonotype appeared many times. The CDR3 sequence: CASSNMGSNYGYTF. The DNA for the CDR3 is TGTGCCAGCTCCAACATGGGATCTAACTATGGCTACACCTTC. The J gene is TRBJ1-2, the V gene TRBV6-1; D gene uncertain. This CDR3 is built from 14 residues. V lost 8 bases and J 0 bases, leaving 13 bases between the germline ends. Germline values: CDR1 MNHNS, CDR2 SASEGT.

The CDR3: CASSLIQGIGLNTEAFF. As DNA, the CDR3 is TGTGCCAGCAGTTTGATACAGGGGATAGGGTTGAACACTGAAGCTTTCTTT. The chain employs TRBV6-9 and TRBJ1-1; 7 bases align to TRBD1. CDR1 MNHGY and CDR2 SVAAGI come from the germline V gene. The CDR3 length is 17 residues. The junction had 11 bases not matched to a gene; V was cut back by 4 bases and J by 0 bases.

V and J are TRBV6-1 and TRBJ1-5, with a possible D match to TRBD1 (6 bases). The length of the CDR3 is 14 residues. V was shortened by 4 bases and J by 5 bases, with 12 bases between the two germline ends. Germline values: CDR1 MNHNS, CDR2 SASEGT. DNA for the CDR3: TGTGCCAGCAGTGTACAGGGCCATGATCAGCCCCAGCATTTT. Its translation: CASSVQGHDQPQHF.

This clonotype was counted only a few times. In nucleotides, the CDR3 is TGTGCCAGCAGCCCTGGGTCCTCCTCTGGAAACACCATATATTTT. It is translated as CASSPGSSSGNTIYF. The chain is built from TRBV3-1 and TRBJ1-3; D not resolved. The CDR3 runs to 15 residues. CDR1 is LGHDT, CDR2 YNNKEL, per germline (reference sequence). Trimming removed 4 bases at V and 0 bases at J, with 10 bases between.

This clonotype was counted at least ten times. The rearrangement links TRBV2 to TRBJ1-3; 7 bases match TRBD1. The germline V gene has CDR1 SNHLY and CDR2 FYNNEI. The CDR3 is 15 amino acids. V lost 4 bases, J lost 3 bases, and 6 bases stayed unmatched. This CDR3 is CASSAGGSYGNTIYF. For the CDR3, the DNA is TGTGCCAGCAGTGCAGGGGGAAGTTATGGAAACACCATATATTTT.

This clonotype was found a few times. The rearrangement links TRBV30 to TRBJ2-3; D is uncertain. The CDR3 extends over 12 amino acids. Between the trimmed V and J ends, which lost 3 bases and 6 bases, there was a span of 10 bases. Germline V CDR1 and CDR2: GTSNPN, SVGIG (reference sequence). In DNA, the CDR3 is TGTGCCTGGAGGGCCTCCGGGGATACGCAGTATTTT. It codes for CAWRASGDTQYF.

At least ten counts were recorded for this clonotype. The CDR3 loop reads CASSPSGRRSYNEQFF. DNA for the CDR3: TGTGCCAGCAGTCCCTCGGGGCGGCGCTCCTACAATGAGCAGTTCTTC. This rearrangement joins TRBV7-9 to TRBJ2-1; the D call may be TRBD1 or TRBD2 (5 bases each). Trimming left V 6 bases short and J 0 bases short, with 15 bases between. The CDR3 extends over 16 amino acids. CDR1 SEHNR and CDR2 FQNEAQ come from the germline V gene (reference sequence).

The V gene is TRBV20-1, the J gene TRBJ1-5, with 8 bases lining up with TRBD1. V lost 3 bases and J lost 6; bases outside the gene matches: 4. The CDR3 spans 13 residues. CDR1 is DFQATT, CDR2 SNEGSKA, per germline (reference sequence). CDR3 protein: CSASPDRVQPQHF. CDR3 DNA: TGCAGTGCTAGCCCGGACAGGGTTCAGCCCCAGCATTTT.

V is TRBV6-5 and J is TRBJ2-7; D ambiguous. The CDR3 has 11 residues. In germline, CDR1 is MNHEY, CDR2 SVGAGI. Deletions cut 2 bases from V and 6 bases from J, with 5 bases between. This CDR3 reads CASSYIGEQYF. The CDR3 coding sequence is TGTGCCAGCAGTTACATCGGCGAGCAGTACTTC.

This chain uses TRBV20-1 with TRBJ2-5; D might be TRBD2 (6 bases). The ends were cut back, 5 bases at V and 0 bases at J, with 10 bases in the middle. This CDR3 is 13 amino acids long. Germline lookup yields CDR1 DFQATT and CDR2 SNEGSKA (reference sequence). The CDR3 region is CSAAGPDQETQYF. For the CDR3, the DNA is TGCAGTGCTGCGGGACCAGACCAAGAGACCCAGTACTTC.